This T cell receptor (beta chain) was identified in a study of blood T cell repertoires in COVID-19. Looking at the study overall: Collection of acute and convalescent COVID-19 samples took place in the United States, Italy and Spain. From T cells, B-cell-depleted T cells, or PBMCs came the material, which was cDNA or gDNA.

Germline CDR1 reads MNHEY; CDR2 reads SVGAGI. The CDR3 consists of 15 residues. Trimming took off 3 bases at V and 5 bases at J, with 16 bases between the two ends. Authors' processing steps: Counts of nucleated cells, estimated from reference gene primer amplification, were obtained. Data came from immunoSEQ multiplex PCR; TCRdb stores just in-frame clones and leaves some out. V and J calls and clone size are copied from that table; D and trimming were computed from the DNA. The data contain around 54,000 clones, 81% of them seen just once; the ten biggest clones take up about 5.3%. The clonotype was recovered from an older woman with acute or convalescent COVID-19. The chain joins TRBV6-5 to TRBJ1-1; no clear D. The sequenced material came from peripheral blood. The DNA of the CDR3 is TGTGCCAGCAGTTATCCCGGGGTAATGGGGACTGAAGCTTTCTTT. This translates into CASSYPGVMGTEAFF.